This TCR beta chain derives from a study of T cells after posttransplantation cyclophosphamide. Repertoires were generated with immunoSEQ multiplex PCR, while TCRdb's copy carries only in-frame clones and drops some. This sample has tens of thousands of clones and no singletons, with 2% to 2.5% in the ten largest. Regarding the study as a whole: TRB overlap between skin or GI tissue T cells and blood was limited. Later post-transplant blood repertoires were often dominated by donor CD8+ memory clones. After PTCy, TRB diversity resembled that of CNI/methotrexate controls.

This clone has ten or more counts. Its cognate antigen is unknown. Germline V gene lookup returns CDR1 MDHEN and CDR2 SYDVKM. V trimming: 6 bases; J trimming: 3 bases; junction bases outside the gene matches: 8. The CDR3 is 14 residues long. The sequencing sample was made of PBMCs. This chain links TRBV28 with TRBJ2-7; 7 nucleotides align to TRBD2. This sequence was found in a middle-aged man in good health, CMV-negative, and a related stem cell transplant donor. The CDR3 loop reads CASSPVAGFYEQYF. CDR3 sequence (DNA): TGTGCCAGCAGCCCGGTAGCGGGTTTCTACGAGCAGTACTTC.